This entry is about one TCR beta chain. Its antigen remains unidentified. Repertoires were generated with immunoSEQ multiplex PCR, while TCRdb's copy carries only in-frame clones and drops some. Of around 40,000 clones listed, about 80% are singletons. No patient had autoimmune disease or received systemic immunosuppression. These data are taken from a study of OX40 agonist ivuxolimab in advanced cancers. Study as a whole: Dose-escalation patients were diagnosed with hepatocellular carcinoma, melanoma, renal cell cancer or head and neck cancer. Findings and limits, study-wide: The mean number of expanded clones was higher in CD8+ T cells than in CD4+.

Germline V gives CDR1 LNHDA, CDR2 SQIVND (reference sequence). This CDR3 is built from 17 residues. Germline trimming cut 4 bases from V and 5 bases from J; bases unmatched to any gene: 14. The specimen comprised CD4+ or CD8+ T cells sorted from blood, sampled in a trial of the OX40 agonist ivuxolimab. The clonotype comes from an adult with an advanced solid tumor such as melanoma, head and neck, liver or kidney cancer. The chain recombines TRBV19 with TRBJ2-5, with TRBD2 matching over 9 bases. In nucleotides, the CDR3 is TGTGCCAGTAGTACCTCTATAGCGGGAGTGTCCGCCGAGACCCAGTACTTC. It is translated as CASSTSIAGVSAETQYF.